This TCR beta chain is from a study of T-cell memory formation after mild COVID-19. Study in general: Clusters were largely donor specific. Points from the study as a whole: Nothing confirmed that second-wave clones peaking on day 37 were specific for SARS-CoV-2. Contracting CD4+ clones were located mainly in CM and EM, and CD8+ clones in EMRA.

The V segment lost 1 base and the J segment 3 bases; nucleotides outside the gene matches: 3. This CDR3 has 15 amino acids. Germline V gene lookup returns CDR1 LNHNV and CDR2 YYDKDF (reference sequence). TCR alpha and TCR beta cDNA libraries carrying sample barcodes and UMIs came from 5'RACE with constant-segment primers. TCRdb re-analysed the 5' RACE reads in MiXCR, keeping a single row per CDR3 protein. Found here are roughly 480,000 distinct CDR3 sequences, more than 20% of them singletons; the top ten hold roughly an eighth. As regards this clonotype: As yet, its antigen is unknown.

The rearrangement uses TRBV15 and TRBJ2-3; 8 bases fit TRBD2. Sequencing was carried out using PBMCs or a T cell subset sorted from them (not recorded which). This clonotype originated in an adult woman who had mild COVID-19 (a few samples of this study predate the infection). Cell type and time point are not known. Here the CDR3 reads CATSRVGRETDTQYF. In nucleotides, the CDR3 is TGTGCCACCAGCAGAGTCGGGAGGGAGACAGATACGCAGTATTTT.